This T cell receptor beta chain was captured in a study of T cells expressing NK-cell markers. Study-wide background: HCMV seropositivity characterized most of the eight sequenced donors, and seronegativity one.

The CDR3 has 14 amino acids. Germline V lookup: CDR1 DFQATT, CDR2 SNEGSKA (reference sequence). Study-wide results and limits: Specificity for HCMV among expanded NKG2C+ T cell clones was not established. Dominance of the CD3+CD56-NKG2C+ fraction by these clonotypes also held in several donors.

The TCR beta cDNA came from 5'RACE template switching with UMIs. TCRdb reworked the 5' RACE reads into one entry per CDR3 protein, no DNA. The specimen's table records some 410,000 distinct CDR3 sequences. Worth noting for this clonotype: Its antigen is currently unknown.

V gene TRBV20-1 combines with J gene TRBJ2-2; TCRdb picks TRBD1, but there is no DNA to check that call. Sequenced material: blood T cells: a sorted CD56 or NKG2C T cell subset, CD4+ or CD8+ T cells, or bulk PBMC T cells (not recorded which). The clonotype comes from a woman aged 18-70 years in good health. The CDR3 here is CSAPQGGSTGELFF.